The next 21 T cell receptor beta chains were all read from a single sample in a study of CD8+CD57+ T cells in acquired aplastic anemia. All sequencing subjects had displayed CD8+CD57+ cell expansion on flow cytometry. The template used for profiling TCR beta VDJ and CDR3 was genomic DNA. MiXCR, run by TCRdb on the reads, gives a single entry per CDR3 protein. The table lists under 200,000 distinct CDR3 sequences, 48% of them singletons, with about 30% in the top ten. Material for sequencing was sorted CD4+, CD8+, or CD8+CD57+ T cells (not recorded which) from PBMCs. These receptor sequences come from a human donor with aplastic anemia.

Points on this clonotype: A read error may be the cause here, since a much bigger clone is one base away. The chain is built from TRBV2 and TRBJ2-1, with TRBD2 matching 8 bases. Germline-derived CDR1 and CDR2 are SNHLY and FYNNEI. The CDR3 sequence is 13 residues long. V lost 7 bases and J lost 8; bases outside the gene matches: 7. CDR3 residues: CASTRLARDEQFF. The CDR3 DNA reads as TGTGCCAGCACCAGACTAGCGAGAGATGAGCAGTTCTTC.

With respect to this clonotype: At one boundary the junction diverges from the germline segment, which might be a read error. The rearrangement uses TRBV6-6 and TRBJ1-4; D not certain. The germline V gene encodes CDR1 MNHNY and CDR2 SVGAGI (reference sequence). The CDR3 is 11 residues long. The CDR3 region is CASSYSEKLSF. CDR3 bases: TGTGCCAGCAGTTACAGTGAAAAACTGTCTTTT.

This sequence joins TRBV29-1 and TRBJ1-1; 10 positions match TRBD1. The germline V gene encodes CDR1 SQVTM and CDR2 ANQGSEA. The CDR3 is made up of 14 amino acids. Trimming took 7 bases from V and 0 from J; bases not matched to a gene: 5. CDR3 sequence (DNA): TGCAGCGGTCGGGACAGGGGCCTGAACACTGAAGCTTTCTTT. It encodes CSGRDRGLNTEAFF.

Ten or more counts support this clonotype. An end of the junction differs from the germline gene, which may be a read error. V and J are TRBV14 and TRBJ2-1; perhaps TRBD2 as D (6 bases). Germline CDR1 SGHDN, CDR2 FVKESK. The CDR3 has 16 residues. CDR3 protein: CASSEERASSYNEQFF. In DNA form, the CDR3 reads TGTGCCAGCAGCGAAGAGCGGGCCAGCTCCTACAATGAGCAGTTCTTC. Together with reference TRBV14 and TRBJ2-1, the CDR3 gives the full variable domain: EAGVTQFPSHSVIEKGQTVTLRCDPISGHDNLYWYRRVMGKEIKFLLHFVKESKQDESGMPNNRFLAERTGGTYSTLKVQPAELEDSGVYFCASSEERASSYNEQFFGPGTRLTVL.

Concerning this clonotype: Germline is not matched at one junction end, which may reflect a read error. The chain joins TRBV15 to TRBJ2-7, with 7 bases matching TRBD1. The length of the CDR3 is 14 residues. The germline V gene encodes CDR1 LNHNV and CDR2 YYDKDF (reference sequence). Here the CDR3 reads CTTSRLGQTYEQHF. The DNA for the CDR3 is TGTACCACCAGCCGACTGGGACAGACCTACGAGCAGCACTTC.

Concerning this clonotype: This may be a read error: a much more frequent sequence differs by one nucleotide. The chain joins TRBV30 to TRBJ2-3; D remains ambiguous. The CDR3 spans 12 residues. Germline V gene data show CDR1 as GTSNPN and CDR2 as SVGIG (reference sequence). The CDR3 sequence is CAWSVSVDAQYF. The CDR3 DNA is TGTGCCTGGAGTGTTTCGGTAGATGCGCAGTATTTT.

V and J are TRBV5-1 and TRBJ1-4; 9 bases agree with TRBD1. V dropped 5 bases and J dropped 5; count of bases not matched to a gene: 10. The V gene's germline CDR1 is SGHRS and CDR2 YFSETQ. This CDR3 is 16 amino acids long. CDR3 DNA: TGCGCCAGCAGACAGGATGGACAGGGGACGAATGAAAAACTGTTTTTT. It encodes CASRQDGQGTNEKLFF.

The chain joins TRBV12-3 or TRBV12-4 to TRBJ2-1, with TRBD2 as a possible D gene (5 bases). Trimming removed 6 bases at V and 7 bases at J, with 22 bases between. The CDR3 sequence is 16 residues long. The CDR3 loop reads CASSPEGGKSGNEQFF. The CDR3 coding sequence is TGTGCCAGCAGCCCCGAGGGCGGAAAAAGTGGGAATGAGCAGTTCTTC.

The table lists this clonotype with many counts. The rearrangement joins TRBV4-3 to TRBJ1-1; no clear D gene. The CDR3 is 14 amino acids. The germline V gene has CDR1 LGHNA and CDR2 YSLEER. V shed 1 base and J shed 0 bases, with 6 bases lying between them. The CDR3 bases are TGCGCCAGCAGCCAAGTCTTAATGAACACTGAAGCTTTCTTT. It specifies CASSQVLMNTEAFF.

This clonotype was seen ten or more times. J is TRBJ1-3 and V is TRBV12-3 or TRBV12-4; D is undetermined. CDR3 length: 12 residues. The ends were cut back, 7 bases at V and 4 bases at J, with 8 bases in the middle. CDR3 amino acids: CASIAIGNTIYF. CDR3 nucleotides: TGTGCCAGCATCGCCATCGGAAACACCATATATTTT.

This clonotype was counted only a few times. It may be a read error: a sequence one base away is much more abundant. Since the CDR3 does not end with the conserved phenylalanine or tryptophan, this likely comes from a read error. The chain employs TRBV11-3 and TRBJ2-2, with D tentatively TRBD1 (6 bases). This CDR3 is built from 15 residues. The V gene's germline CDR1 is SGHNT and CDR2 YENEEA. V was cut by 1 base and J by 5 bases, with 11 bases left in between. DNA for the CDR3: TGTGCCAGCAGCTTAGGTACAGGGTGGACCGGGGAGCTGTTTCTT. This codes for CASSLGTGWTGELFL.

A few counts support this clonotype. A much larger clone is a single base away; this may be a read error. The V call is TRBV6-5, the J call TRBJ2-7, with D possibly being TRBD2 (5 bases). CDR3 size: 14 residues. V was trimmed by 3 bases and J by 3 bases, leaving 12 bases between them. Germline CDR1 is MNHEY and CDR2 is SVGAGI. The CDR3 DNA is TGTGCCAGCAGTTATAGCTACGGGGACTACGAGCAGTACTTC. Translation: CASSYSYGDYEQYF.

The CDR3 loop reads CASSPTSTGELFF. For the CDR3, the DNA is TGTGCCAGCAGCCCGACTAGCACCGGGGAGCTGTTTTTT. The chain joins TRBV7-2 to TRBJ2-2; perhaps TRBD2 as D (6 bases). The CDR3 extends over 13 amino acids. Germline V gene sequence: CDR1 SGHTA, CDR2 FQGNSA. The V and J ends lost 5 bases and 4 bases respectively, with 8 bases between them.

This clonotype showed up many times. The CDR3 bases are TGTGCCAGCAGCTGGATGACAGGGTTGAACGAGCAGTACTTC. Amino acids: CASSWMTGLNEQYF. V usage is TRBV7-6 and J usage is TRBJ2-7; 7 bases agree with TRBD1. The V gene's germline CDR1 is SGHVS and CDR2 FNYEAQ. The CDR3 is 14 amino acids. With 4 bases clipped from V and 5 bases from J, the junction kept 8 bases outside the gene matches.

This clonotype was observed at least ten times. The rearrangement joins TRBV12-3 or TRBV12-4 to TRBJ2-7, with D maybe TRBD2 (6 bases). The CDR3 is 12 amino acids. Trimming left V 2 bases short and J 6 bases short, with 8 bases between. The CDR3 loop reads CASSLRGAEQYF. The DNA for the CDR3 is TGTGCCAGCAGTTTACGCGGGGCCGAGCAGTACTTC.

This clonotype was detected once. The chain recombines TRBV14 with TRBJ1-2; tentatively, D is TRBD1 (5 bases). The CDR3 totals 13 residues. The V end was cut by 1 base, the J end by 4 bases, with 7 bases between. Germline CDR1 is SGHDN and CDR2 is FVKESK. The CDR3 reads CASSQGTFYGYTF. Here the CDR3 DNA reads TGTGCCAGCAGCCAAGGGACATTCTATGGCTACACCTTC.

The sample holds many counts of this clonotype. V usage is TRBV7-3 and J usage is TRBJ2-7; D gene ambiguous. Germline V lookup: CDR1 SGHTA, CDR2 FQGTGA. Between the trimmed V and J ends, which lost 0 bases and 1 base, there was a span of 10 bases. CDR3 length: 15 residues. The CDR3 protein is CASSLTLDASYEQYF. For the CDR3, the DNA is TGTGCCAGCAGCTTAACTCTGGACGCATCCTACGAGCAGTACTTC. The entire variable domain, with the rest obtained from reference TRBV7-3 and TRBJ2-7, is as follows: GAGVSQTPSNKVTEKGKYVELRCDPISGHTALYWYRQSLGQGPEFLIYFQGTGAADDSGLPNDRFFAVRPEGSVSTLKIQRTERGDSAVYLCASSLTLDASYEQYFGPGTRLTVT.

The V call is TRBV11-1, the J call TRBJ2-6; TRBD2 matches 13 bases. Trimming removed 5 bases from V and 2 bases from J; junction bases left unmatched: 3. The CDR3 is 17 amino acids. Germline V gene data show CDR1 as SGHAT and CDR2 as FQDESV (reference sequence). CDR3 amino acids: CASSLGLAGAGANVLTF. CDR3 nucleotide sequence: TGTGCCAGCAGCCTCGGACTAGCGGGGGCTGGGGCCAACGTCCTGACTTTC.

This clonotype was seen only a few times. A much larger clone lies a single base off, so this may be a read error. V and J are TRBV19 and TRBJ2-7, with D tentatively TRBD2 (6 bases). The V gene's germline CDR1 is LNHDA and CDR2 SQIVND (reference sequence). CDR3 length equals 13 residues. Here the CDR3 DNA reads TGTGCCAGAAGTAATGGGGGGAACTACGAGCAGTACTTC. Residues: CARSNGGNYEQYF.

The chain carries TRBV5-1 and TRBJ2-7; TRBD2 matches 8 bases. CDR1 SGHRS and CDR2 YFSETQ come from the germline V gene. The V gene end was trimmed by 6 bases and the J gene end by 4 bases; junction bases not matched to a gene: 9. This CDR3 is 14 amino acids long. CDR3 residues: CASKEASGWYEQYF. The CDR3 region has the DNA TGCGCCAGCAAGGAGGCTAGCGGGTGGTACGAGCAGTACTTC.

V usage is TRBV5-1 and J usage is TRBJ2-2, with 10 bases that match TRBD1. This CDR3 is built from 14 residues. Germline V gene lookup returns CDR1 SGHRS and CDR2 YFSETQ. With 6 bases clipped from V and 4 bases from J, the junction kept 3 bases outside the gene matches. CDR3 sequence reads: CASNRDRGTGELFF. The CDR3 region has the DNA TGCGCCAGCAACCGGGACAGGGGCACCGGGGAGCTGTTTTTT.